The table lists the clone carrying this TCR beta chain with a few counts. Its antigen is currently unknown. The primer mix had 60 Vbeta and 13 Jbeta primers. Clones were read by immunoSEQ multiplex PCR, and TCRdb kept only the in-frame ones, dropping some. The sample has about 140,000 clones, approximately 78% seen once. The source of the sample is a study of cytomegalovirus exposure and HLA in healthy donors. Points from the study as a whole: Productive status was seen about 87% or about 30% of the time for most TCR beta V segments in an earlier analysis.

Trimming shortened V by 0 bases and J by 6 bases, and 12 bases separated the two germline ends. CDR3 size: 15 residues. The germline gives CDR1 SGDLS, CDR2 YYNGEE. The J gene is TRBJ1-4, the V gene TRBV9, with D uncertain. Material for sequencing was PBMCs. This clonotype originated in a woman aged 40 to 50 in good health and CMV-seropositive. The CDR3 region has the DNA TGTGCCAGCAGCGTAGGCCAGGCACTCCATGAAAAACTGTTTTTT. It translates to CASSVGQALHEKLFF.